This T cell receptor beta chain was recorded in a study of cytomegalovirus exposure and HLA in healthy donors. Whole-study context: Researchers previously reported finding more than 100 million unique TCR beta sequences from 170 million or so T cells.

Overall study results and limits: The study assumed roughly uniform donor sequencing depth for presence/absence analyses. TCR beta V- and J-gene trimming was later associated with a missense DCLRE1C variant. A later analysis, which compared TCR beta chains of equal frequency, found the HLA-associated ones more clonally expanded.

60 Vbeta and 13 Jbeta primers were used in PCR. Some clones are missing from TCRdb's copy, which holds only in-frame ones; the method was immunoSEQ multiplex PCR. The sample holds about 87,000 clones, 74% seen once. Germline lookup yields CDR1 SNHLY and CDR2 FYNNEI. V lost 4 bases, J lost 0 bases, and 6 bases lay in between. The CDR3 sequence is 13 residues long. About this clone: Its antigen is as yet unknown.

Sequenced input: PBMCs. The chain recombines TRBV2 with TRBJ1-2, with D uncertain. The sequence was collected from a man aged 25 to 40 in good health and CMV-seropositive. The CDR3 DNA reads TGTGCCAGCAGTGTGGGAGCTAACTATGGCTACACCTTC. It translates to CASSVGANYGYTF.